This T cell receptor beta chain was recorded in a study of shared clonotypes between healthy human individuals. Study-wide background: There were three CD4 naive, three CD4 memory, two CD8 naive and one CD8 memory plates per donor.

Assay used: immunoSEQ multiplex PCR; TCRdb lists only in-frame clones, some missing. The sample has about 2.1 million clones, under 95% seen once; the top ten hold approximately 1.7%. On this clone: The sample carries other DNA sequences with the same CDR3.

In the naive CD8 group, cells lacked CD45RO and were positively selected for CCR7, so terminally differentiated effector memory CD45RA+ cells were left out. V shed 6 bases and J shed 5 bases, with 13 bases lying between them. CDR3 length: 13 residues. Germline CDR1 MNHEY, CDR2 SVGAGI. The sequenced sample consisted of naive CD8+ T cells from PBMCs. The TCR was taken from a man younger than 30 in good health. Some clones in this sample may be carry-over from other donors' samples. The chain joins TRBV6-5 to TRBJ1-1; D is ambiguous. The CDR3 coding sequence is TGTGCCAGCAGCCCCGATCGTGGGACTGAAGCTTTCTTT. Its protein product is CASSPDRGTEAFF.